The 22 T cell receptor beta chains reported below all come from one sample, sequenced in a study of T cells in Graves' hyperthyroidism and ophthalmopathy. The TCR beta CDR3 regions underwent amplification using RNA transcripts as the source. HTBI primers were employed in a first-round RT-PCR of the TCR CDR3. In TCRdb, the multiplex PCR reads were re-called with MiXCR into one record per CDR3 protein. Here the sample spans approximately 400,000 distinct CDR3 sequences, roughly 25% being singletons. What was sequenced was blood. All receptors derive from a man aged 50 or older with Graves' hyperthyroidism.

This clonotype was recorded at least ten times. The CDR3 is CASRRGENTGELFF. The CDR3 nucleotides read TGTGCCAGCAGGAGGGGGGAGAACACCGGGGAGCTGTTTTTT. V is TRBV2 and J is TRBJ2-2; D is perhaps TRBD1 or TRBD2 (6 bases each). This CDR3 comprises 14 residues. CDR1 is SNHLY, CDR2 FYNNEI, per germline. V lost 6 bases, J lost 1 base, and 9 bases lay in between.

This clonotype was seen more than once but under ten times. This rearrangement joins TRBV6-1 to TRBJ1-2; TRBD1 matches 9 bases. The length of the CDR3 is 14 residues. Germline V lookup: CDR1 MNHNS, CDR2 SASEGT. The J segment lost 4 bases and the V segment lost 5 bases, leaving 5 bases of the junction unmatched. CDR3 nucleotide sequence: TGTGCCAGCAGTCCTCGACAGGGGGTCTATGGCTACACCTTC. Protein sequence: CASSPRQGVYGYTF.

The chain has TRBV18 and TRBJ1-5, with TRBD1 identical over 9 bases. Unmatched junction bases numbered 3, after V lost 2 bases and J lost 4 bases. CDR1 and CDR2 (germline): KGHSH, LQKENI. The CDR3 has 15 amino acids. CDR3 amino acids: CASSPDRGENQPQHF. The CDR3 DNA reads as TGTGCCAGCTCACCAGACAGGGGGGAGAATCAGCCCCAGCATTTT.

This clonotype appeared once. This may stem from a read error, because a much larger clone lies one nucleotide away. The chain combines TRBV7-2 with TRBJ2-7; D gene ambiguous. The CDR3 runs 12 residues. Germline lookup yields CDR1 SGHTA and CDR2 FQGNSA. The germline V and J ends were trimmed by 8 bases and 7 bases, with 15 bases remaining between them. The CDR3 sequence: CASSPSSQEQYF. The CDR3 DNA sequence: TGTGCCAGCTCACCAAGTTCCCAGGAGCAGTACTTC.

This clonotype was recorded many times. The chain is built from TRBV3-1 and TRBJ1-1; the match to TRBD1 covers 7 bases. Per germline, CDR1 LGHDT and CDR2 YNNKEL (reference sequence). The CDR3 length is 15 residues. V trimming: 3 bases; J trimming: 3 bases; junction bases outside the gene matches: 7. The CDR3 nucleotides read TGTGCCAGCAGCCATCGACAGGGCACGTACACTGAAGCTTTCTTT. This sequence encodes CASSHRQGTYTEAFF.

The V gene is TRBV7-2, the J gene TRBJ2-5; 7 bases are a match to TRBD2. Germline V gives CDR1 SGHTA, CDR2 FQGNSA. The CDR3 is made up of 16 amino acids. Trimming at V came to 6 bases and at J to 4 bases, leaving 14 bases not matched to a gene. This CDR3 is CASSRRGREFRETQYF. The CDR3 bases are TGTGCCAGCAGTCGGAGAGGGCGGGAGTTTCGAGAGACCCAGTACTTC.

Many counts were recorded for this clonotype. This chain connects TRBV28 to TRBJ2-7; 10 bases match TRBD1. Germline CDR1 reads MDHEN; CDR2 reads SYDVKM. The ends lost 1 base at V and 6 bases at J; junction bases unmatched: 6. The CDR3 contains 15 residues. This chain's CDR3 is CASSLLGTGAGEQYF. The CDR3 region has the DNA TGTGCCAGCAGTTTATTGGGGACAGGGGCAGGCGAGCAGTACTTC.

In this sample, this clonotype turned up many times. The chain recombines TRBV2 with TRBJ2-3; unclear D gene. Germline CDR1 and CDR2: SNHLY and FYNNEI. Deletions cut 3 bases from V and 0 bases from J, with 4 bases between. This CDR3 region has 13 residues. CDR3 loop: CASSDDSTDTQYF. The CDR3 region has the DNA TGTGCCAGCAGTGATGACAGCACAGATACGCAGTATTTT.

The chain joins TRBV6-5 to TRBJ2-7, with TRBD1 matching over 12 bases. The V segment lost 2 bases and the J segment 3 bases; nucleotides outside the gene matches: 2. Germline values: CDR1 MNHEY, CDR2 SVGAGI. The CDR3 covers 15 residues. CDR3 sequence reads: CASSYRDRGHYEQYF. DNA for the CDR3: TGTGCCAGCAGTTACCGGGACAGGGGGCACTACGAGCAGTACTTC.

The CDR3 DNA reads TGTGCCAGCAGCCGTAGGACTAGCGGCCAAGAGACCCAGTACTTC. Translated: CASSRRTSGQETQYF. The chain is built from TRBV11-1 and TRBJ2-5, with 10 nucleotides matching TRBD2. V was clipped by 5 bases and J by 1 base; unmatched bases: 4. The germline V gene encodes CDR1 SGHAT and CDR2 FQDESV (reference sequence). CDR3 length: 15 amino acids.

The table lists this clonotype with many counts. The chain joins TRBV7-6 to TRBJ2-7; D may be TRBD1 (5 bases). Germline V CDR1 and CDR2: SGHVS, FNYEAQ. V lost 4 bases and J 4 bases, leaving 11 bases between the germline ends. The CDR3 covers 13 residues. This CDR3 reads CASSSADIYEQYF. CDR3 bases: TGTGCCAGCAGCTCCGCGGACATTTACGAGCAGTACTTC.

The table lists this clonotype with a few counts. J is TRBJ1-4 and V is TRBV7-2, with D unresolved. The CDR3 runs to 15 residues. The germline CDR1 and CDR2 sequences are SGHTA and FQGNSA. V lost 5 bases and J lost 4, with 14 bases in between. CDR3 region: CASSPARRLNEKLFF. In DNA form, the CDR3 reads TGTGCCAGCAGCCCTGCGCGGAGACTTAATGAAAAACTGTTTTTT.

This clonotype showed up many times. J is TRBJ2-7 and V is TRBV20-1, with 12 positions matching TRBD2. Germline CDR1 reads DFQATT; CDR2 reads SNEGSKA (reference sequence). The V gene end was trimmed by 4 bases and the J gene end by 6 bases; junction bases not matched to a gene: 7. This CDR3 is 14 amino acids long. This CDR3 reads CSATSTSGSFEQYF. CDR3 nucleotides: TGCAGTGCTACTTCGACTAGCGGGAGTTTCGAGCAGTACTTC.

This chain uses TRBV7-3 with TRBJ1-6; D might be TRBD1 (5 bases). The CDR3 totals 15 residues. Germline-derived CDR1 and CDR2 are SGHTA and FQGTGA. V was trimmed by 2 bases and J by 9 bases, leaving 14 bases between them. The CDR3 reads CASSLEGLVGSPLHF. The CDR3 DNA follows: TGTGCCAGCAGCTTAGAGGGACTCGTGGGTTCACCCCTCCACTTT. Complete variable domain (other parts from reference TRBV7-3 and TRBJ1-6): GAGVSQTPSNKVTEKGKYVELRCDPISGHTALYWYRQSLGQGPEFLIYFQGTGAADDSGLPNDRFFAVRPEGSVSTLKIQRTERGDSAVYLCASSLEGLVGSPLHFGNGTRLTVT.

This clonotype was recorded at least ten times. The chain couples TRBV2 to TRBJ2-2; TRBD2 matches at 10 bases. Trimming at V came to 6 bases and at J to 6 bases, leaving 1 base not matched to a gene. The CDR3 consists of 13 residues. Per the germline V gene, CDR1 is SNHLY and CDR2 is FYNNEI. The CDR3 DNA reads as TGTGCCAGCAGGGGACTAGCGTCCGGGGAGCTGTTTTTT. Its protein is CASRGLASGELFF.

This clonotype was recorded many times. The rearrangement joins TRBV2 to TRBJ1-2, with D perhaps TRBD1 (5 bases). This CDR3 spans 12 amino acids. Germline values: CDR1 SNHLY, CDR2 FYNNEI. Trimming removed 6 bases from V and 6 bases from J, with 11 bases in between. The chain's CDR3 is CASRGRRDGYTF. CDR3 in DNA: TGTGCCAGCAGGGGGCGCCGGGATGGCTACACCTTC.

The CDR3 protein is CASRTSGRFTQYF. CDR3 nucleotide sequence: TGTGCCAGCCGTACTAGCGGGAGGTTTACCCAGTACTTC. This chain links TRBV18 with TRBJ2-5, with 12 bases lining up with TRBD2. Germline trimming cut 8 bases from V and 8 bases from J; bases unmatched to any gene: 6. The V gene's germline CDR1 is KGHSH and CDR2 LQKENI. The CDR3 sequence is 13 residues long.

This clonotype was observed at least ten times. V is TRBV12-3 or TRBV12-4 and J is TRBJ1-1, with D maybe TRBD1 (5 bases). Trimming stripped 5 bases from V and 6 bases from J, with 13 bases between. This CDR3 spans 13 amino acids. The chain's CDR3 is CASSPRGRPEAFF. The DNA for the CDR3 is TGTGCCAGCAGTCCGAGGGGACGACCTGAAGCTTTCTTT.

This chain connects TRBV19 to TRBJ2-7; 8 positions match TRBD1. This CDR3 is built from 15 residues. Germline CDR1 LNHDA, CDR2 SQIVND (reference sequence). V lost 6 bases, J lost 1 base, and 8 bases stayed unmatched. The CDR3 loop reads CASRDLQGVSYEQYF. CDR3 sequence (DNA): TGTGCCAGTAGGGACTTACAGGGGGTGTCCTACGAGCAGTACTTC.

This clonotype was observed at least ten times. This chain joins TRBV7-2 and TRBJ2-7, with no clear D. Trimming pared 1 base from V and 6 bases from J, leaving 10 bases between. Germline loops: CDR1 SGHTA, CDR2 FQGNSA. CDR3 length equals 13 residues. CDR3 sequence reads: CASSLEVAGEQYF. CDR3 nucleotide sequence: TGTGCCAGCAGCTTAGAAGTAGCTGGCGAGCAGTACTTC. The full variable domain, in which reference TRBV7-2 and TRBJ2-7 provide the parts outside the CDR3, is GAGVSQSPSNKVTEKGKDVELRCDPISGHTALYWYRQSLGQGLEFLIYFQGNSAPDKSGLPSDRFSAERTGGSVSTLTIQRTQQEDSAVYLCASSLEVAGEQYFGPGTRLTVT.

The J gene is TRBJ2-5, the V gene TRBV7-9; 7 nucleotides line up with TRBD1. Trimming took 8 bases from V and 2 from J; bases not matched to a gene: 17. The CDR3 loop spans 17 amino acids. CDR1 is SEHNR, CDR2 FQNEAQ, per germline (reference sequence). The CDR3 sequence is CASPRLTPGQNQETQYF. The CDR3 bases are TGTGCCAGCCCCCGCCTCACTCCGGGACAGAATCAAGAGACCCAGTACTTC.

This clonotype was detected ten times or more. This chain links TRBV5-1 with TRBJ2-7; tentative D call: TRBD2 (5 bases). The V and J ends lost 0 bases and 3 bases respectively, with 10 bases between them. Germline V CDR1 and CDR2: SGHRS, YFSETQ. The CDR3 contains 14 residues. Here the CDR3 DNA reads TGCGCCAGCAGCTTGGATCCGGGGAACTACGAGCAGTACTTC. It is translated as CASSLDPGNYEQYF.